The rows below give T cell receptor beta chains drawn from one sample of a study of shared clonotypes between healthy human individuals. Sequencing used immunoSEQ multiplex PCR; TCRdb keeps in-frame clones, though not all of them. The sample yields 490,000 or so clones, 79% seen once. The source material was PBMCs. These receptors all come from a woman in her forties in good health. Some clones in this sample may be carry-over from other donors' samples. Each CDR3 is given with its conserved first and last residue. A D gene is named only where the DNA matches it firmly. Only part of the rows carry a size: once, few, many, or a class if the clone is expanded.

V	size	J	D	DNA	CDR3
TRBV30	NA	TRBJ1-2	NA	TGTGCCTGGAGTGCGGGAAACTATGGCTACACCTTC	CAWSAGNYGYTF
TRBV6-5	NA	TRBJ1-5	TRBD1	TGTGCCAGCAGTTACCCTTCCACAGGGGTGCAGCCCCAGCATTTT	CASSYPSTGVQPQHF
TRBV7-9	NA	TRBJ2-4	NA	TGTGCCAGCAGCTTAGCCGGGGACCCTGGAGCCAAAAACATTCAGTACTTC	CASSLAGDPGAKNIQYF
TRBV11-2	NA	TRBJ2-3	NA	TGTGCCAGCAGCATATTCACAGATACGCAGTATTTT	CASSIFTDTQYF
TRBV15	NA	TRBJ1-1	NA	TGTGCCACCAGCAGAGTTATGAACACTGAAGCTTTCTTT	CATSRVMNTEAFF
TRBV5-8	NA	TRBJ2-5	NA	TGTGCCAGCAGCTTGTGGTGGCAGGGTGGCGAGACCCAGTACTTC	CASSLWWQGGETQYF
TRBV7-9	many	TRBJ2-7	TRBD1	TGTGCCAGCAGCTTAGCGGTGAGAACAGGGGGACTGGGGTCCTACGAGCAGTACTTC	CASSLAVRTGGLGSYEQYF
TRBV10-1	few	TRBJ2-3	NA	TGCGCCAGCAGCCCGGGACTGCAAACAGATACGCAGTATTTT	CASSPGLQTDTQYF
TRBV2	NA	TRBJ2-5	NA	TGTGCCAGCAGTGAATCTAGGTACCAAGAGACCCAGTACTTC	CASSESRYQETQYF
TRBV9	NA	TRBJ2-7	NA	TGTGCCAGCAGCGTAGATCAGCGGAACGGCGTCGAGCAGTACTTC	CASSVDQRNGVEQYF
TRBV29-1	NA	TRBJ2-1	NA	TGCAGCGTTGCTGGGAGCGGAAATTACAATGAGCAGTTCTTC	CSVAGSGNYNEQFF
TRBV4-1	NA	TRBJ2-2	NA	TGCGCCAGCAGCCGAGATCCCTGGACCGGGGAGCTGTTTTTT	CASSRDPWTGELFF
TRBV25-1	NA	TRBJ2-7	TRBD1	TGTGCCAGCAGTGAATATCCCCAGGGGGCGGATGAGCAGTACTTC	CASSEYPQGADEQYF
TRBV5-1	once	TRBJ2-1	TRBD1	TGCGCCAGCAGCCCGGGACAGGGCTTCTACAATGAGCAGTTCTTC	CASSPGQGFYNEQFF
TRBV29-1	NA	TRBJ1-2	TRBD1	TGCAGCGCGGGGACAGGGGGCGACTATGGCTACACCTTC	CSAGTGGDYGYTF
TRBV4-3	NA	TRBJ2-7	TRBD2	TGCGCCAGCAGCCAAACGCTTTTGGTTGCGGGAGTCTCCTACGAGCAGTACTTC	CASSQTLLVAGVSYEQYF
TRBV28	NA	TRBJ2-1	TRBD1	TGTGCCAGCAGTTTGACGACAGGGGCATACAATGAGCAGTTCTTC	CASSLTTGAYNEQFF
TRBV7-3	NA	TRBJ2-6	NA	TGTGCCAGCAGCTTCCGAGGCGGGGCCAACGTCCTGACTTTC	CASSFRGGANVLTF
TRBV7-2	NA	TRBJ1-1	TRBD1	TGTGCCAGCAGCCTACTCGGACAGGGGAGCGACCTGAATGCTTTCTTT	CASSLLGQGSDLNAFF
TRBV6-5	NA	TRBJ2-7	NA	TGTGCCAGCAGTTACTCGTTCGGGAGTAGCTACGAGCAGTACTTC	CASSYSFGSSYEQYF
TRBV29-1	NA	TRBJ2-7	NA	TGCAGCGTGGTCTCGGGCGAACACGAGCAGTACTTC	CSVVSGEHEQYF
TRBV30	NA	TRBJ2-7	NA	TGTGCCTGGGGTGTCCCTGAGGGTCACGAGCAGTACTTC	CAWGVPEGHEQYF
TRBV5-1	NA	TRBJ1-5	NA	TGCGCCAGCAGCTTCGCCGGGGATCAGCCCCAGCATTTT	CASSFAGDQPQHF
TRBV27	NA	TRBJ1-5	NA	TGTGCCAGCAGTTTAGGTTGGGGCAGGGACAGCAATCAGCCCCAGCATTTT	CASSLGWGRDSNQPQHF
TRBV7-2	NA	TRBJ2-7	NA	TGTGCCAGCAGCTTTCGCCTGGGCGCCTACGAGCAGTACTTC	CASSFRLGAYEQYF
TRBV28	once	TRBJ2-2	TRBD1	TGTGCCAGCAGTCGGTTGGGACAGGGGGCGACCGGGGAGCTGTTTTTT	CASSRLGQGATGELFF